These 24 T cell receptor beta chains were sequenced from one sample in a study of shared clonotypes between healthy human individuals. Profiled with immunoSEQ multiplex PCR; TCRdb holds only in-frame clones, not every one. Here the sample spans around 1,100,000 clones, 60% to 80% being singletons. The sample was memory CD4+ T cells from PBMCs. Noted subset: CD45RA-negative fraction. Receptor source: a man aged 18 to 35 in good health. Some clones in this sample may be carry-over from other donors' samples.

V is TRBV4-2 and J is TRBJ2-3, with D perhaps matching TRBD2 (6 bases). The CDR3 has 16 residues. With 1 base removed from V and 2 bases from J, the gap between germline ends came to 13 bases. Germline values: CDR1 LGHNA, CDR2 YNFKEQ. The CDR3 DNA follows: TGTGCCAGCAGCCAAGCAACTAGCTATATCACAGATACGCAGTATTTT. Amino acids: CASSQATSYITDTQYF.

The chain carries TRBV5-1 and TRBJ1-1; no reliable D call. V shed 0 bases and J shed 1 base, with 10 bases lying between them. Per the germline V gene, CDR1 is SGHRS and CDR2 is YFSETQ. The CDR3 is 15 residues long. DNA of the CDR3: TGCGCCAGCAGCTTGGGGTTTGGACGGAACACTGAAGCTTTCTTT. Protein: CASSLGFGRNTEAFF. Drawing the rest from reference TRBV5-1 and TRBJ1-1, the complete variable domain is KAGVTQTPRYLIKTRGQQVTLSCSPISGHRSVSWYQQTPGQGLQFLFEYFSETQRNKGNFPGRFSGRQFSNSRSEMNVSTLELGDSALYLCASSLGFGRNTEAFFGQGTRLTVV.

V gene TRBV7-9 combines with J gene TRBJ2-5; D is unclear. The end of the DNA fits TRBJ2-7 better, so the J call may be wrong. The CDR3 contains 14 residues. CDR1 is SEHNR and CDR2 is FQNEAQ in the germline V gene (reference sequence). CDR3 nucleotide sequence: TGTGCCAGCAGCTTAGTAGGGTGGAGCTACGAGCAGTACTTC. It yields the protein CASSLVGWSYEQYF.

Comment on this clone: This may stem from a read error, because a much larger clone lies one nucleotide away. The sample carries other DNA sequences with the same CDR3. This chain joins TRBV28 and TRBJ2-1; D ambiguous. From germline, CDR1 is MDHEN and CDR2 SYDVKM. This CDR3 contains 11 residues. The germline V and J ends were trimmed by 5 bases and 4 bases, with 3 bases remaining between them. CDR3 sequence (DNA): TGTGCCAGCAGTCAATACAATGAGCAGTTCTTC. Its protein is CASSQYNEQFF. Complete variable domain (other parts from reference TRBV28 and TRBJ2-1): DVKVTQSSRYLVKRTGEKVFLECVQDMDHENMFWYRQDPGLGLRLIYFSYDVKMKEKGDIPEGYSVSREKKERFSLILESASTNQTSMYLCASSQYNEQFFGPGTRLTVL.

The rearrangement joins TRBV10-1 to TRBJ2-5; TRBD2 is a possible D gene (5 bases). The CDR3 is made up of 15 amino acids. The germline gives CDR1 WNHNN, CDR2 SYGVQD (reference sequence). The V gene lost 5 bases and the J gene lost 4 bases, with 17 bases spanning the gap. CDR3 in amino acids: CASSSSRVGAETQYF. In DNA form, the CDR3 reads TGCGCCAGCAGTTCCTCCCGAGTGGGAGCAGAGACCCAGTACTTC.

This chain uses TRBV10-3 with TRBJ2-3, with D unclear. The CDR3 is 13 amino acids. Per the germline V gene, CDR1 is ENHRY and CDR2 is SYGVKD. With 6 bases removed from V and 6 bases from J, the gap between germline ends came to 13 bases. CDR3 DNA: TGTGCCATCAGCCGAGAGGAAGGGGATACGCAGTATTTT. Its protein product is CAISREEGDTQYF.

The chain uses TRBV6-1 and TRBJ2-7, with 8 bases that match TRBD1. The CDR3 sequence is 15 residues long. Germline lookup yields CDR1 MNHNS and CDR2 SASEGT. V lost 2 bases to trimming and J lost 6 bases; unmatched junction nucleotides: 9. The CDR3 reads CASSETAGGLVEQYF. The CDR3 nucleotides read TGTGCCAGCAGTGAAACTGCAGGGGGCTTGGTCGAGCAGTACTTC.

V is TRBV29-1 and J is TRBJ1-1; the match to TRBD1 covers 12 bases. Germline V gene data show CDR1 as SQVTM and CDR2 as ANQGSEA. The CDR3 spans 16 residues. V lost 4 bases to trimming and J lost 5 bases; unmatched junction nucleotides: 11. The CDR3 protein is CSVVYGGTGGKTEAFF. As DNA, the CDR3 is TGCAGCGTTGTCTATGGGGGGACAGGGGGCAAGACTGAAGCTTTCTTT.

The chain employs TRBV28 and TRBJ2-7, with TRBD1 matching 8 bases. V shed 7 bases, J shed 1 base, and the junction held 6 bases outside the gene matches. CDR1 and CDR2 from the germline V gene are MDHEN and SYDVKM. The CDR3 totals 14 residues. In nucleotides, the CDR3 is TGTGCCAGCAACACGCAGGGGGCTTCCTACGAGCAGTACTTC. Translation gives CASNTQGASYEQYF.

The chain carries TRBV5-6 and TRBJ2-5; TRBD2 aligns across 9 bases. The CDR3 is made up of 15 amino acids. Germline V gene lookup returns CDR1 SGHDT and CDR2 YYEEEE. The V gene end was trimmed by 1 base and the J gene end by 3 bases; junction bases not matched to a gene: 4. The CDR3 bases are TGTGCCAGCAGCTTGAAGTTAGCGGGAGAAGAGACCCAGTACTTC. Translated, it gives CASSLKLAGEETQYF.

The chain recombines TRBV18 with TRBJ1-2; D unclear. The CDR3 is 16 residues long. The V gene's germline CDR1 is KGHSH and CDR2 LQKENI. V dropped 1 base and J dropped 0 bases, with 12 bases sitting between them. The CDR3 region has the DNA TGTGCCAGCTCACCACGATCGGCCGGGGCTAACTATGGCTACACCTTC. Its translation: CASSPRSAGANYGYTF.

This chain uses TRBV7-2 with TRBJ2-2; D not resolved. Germline-derived CDR1 and CDR2 are SGHTA and FQGNSA. V dropped 1 base and J dropped 1 base, with 7 bases sitting between them. The CDR3 is 15 amino acids. The CDR3 coding sequence is TGTGCCAGCAGCTTAGTTATTAGGAACACCGGGGAGCTGTTTTTT. Protein sequence: CASSLVIRNTGELFF. Drawing the rest from reference TRBV7-2 and TRBJ2-2, the complete variable domain is GAGVSQSPSNKVTEKGKDVELRCDPISGHTALYWYRQSLGQGLEFLIYFQGNSAPDKSGLPSDRFSAERTGGSVSTLTIQRTQQEDSAVYLCASSLVIRNTGELFFGEGSRLTVL.

This clone has a handful of counts. The chain has TRBV5-1 and TRBJ2-5; 8 bases are shared with TRBD1. This CDR3 has 15 amino acids. V dropped 4 bases and J dropped 7; count of bases not matched to a gene: 12. Germline values: CDR1 SGHRS, CDR2 YFSETQ. CDR3 in amino acids: CASSIRTGKEGTQYF. In DNA form, the CDR3 reads TGCGCCAGCAGCATCCGGACAGGGAAAGAAGGGACCCAGTACTTC.

This chain joins TRBV28 and TRBJ2-7; 10 positions match TRBD2. The CDR3 spans 14 residues. The trim removed 7 bases at V and 3 bases at J, leaving 6 bases unmatched. Germline V gene data show CDR1 as MDHEN and CDR2 as SYDVKM. The CDR3: CASTPTSGVYEQYF. Here the CDR3 DNA reads TGTGCCAGCACCCCCACTAGCGGGGTCTACGAGCAGTACTTC.

This chain connects TRBV6-6 to TRBJ2-7; TRBD2 agrees at 8 bases. From germline, CDR1 is MNHNY and CDR2 SVGAGI (reference sequence). The CDR3 length is 16 residues. V shed 0 bases, J shed 0 bases, and the junction held 4 bases outside the gene matches. For the CDR3, the DNA is TGTGCCAGCAGTTACTCGACTAGCGCATCCTCCTACGAGCAGTACTTC. Protein: CASSYSTSASSYEQYF.

This clone was seen a single time. J is TRBJ2-5 and V is TRBV28; D perhaps matches TRBD1 (6 bases). V lost 0 bases and J 0 bases, leaving 14 bases between the germline ends. This CDR3 contains 17 residues. Per the germline V gene, CDR1 is MDHEN and CDR2 is SYDVKM. The CDR3 loop is CASSLWRRGRDQETQYF. The CDR3 DNA reads TGTGCCAGCAGTTTATGGCGTAGGGGGAGAGACCAAGAGACCCAGTACTTC.

The sample holds a few counts of this clone. The chain joins TRBV4-2 to TRBJ2-1; TRBD1 aligns across 9 bases. Per the germline V gene, CDR1 is LGHNA and CDR2 is YNFKEQ. V lost 1 base to trimming and J lost 6 bases; unmatched junction nucleotides: 4. The CDR3 consists of 15 residues. The CDR3: CASSQAGQGTNEQFF. The CDR3 DNA is TGTGCCAGCAGCCAAGCAGGACAGGGGACCAATGAGCAGTTCTTC.

The chain has TRBV9 and TRBJ2-6; possibly TRBD2 for D (5 bases). Trimming took off 4 bases at V and 0 bases at J, with 11 bases between the two ends. The CDR3 runs 16 residues. Germline CDR1 reads SGDLS; CDR2 reads YYNGEE. CDR3 protein: CASSLGESSGANVLTF. The CDR3 region has the DNA TGTGCCAGCAGCCTGGGAGAATCCTCTGGGGCCAACGTCCTGACTTTC.

V and J are TRBV5-4 and TRBJ2-3, with D maybe TRBD1 (6 bases). Germline CDR1 reads SGHNT; CDR2 reads YYREEE (reference sequence). The CDR3 has 14 residues. V lost 7 bases and J 2 bases, leaving 14 bases between the germline ends. The CDR3 DNA reads as TGTGCCAGCGAGGGGCAGGGGACCACAGATACGCAGTATTTT. Its translation: CASEGQGTTDTQYF.

On this clone: A much larger clone lies a single base off, so this may be a read error. The same CDR3 also results from other DNA sequences found in this sample. This chain connects TRBV9 to TRBJ2-7; TRBD2 might be the D (6 bases). The germline CDR1 and CDR2 sequences are SGDLS and YYNGEE. Trimming removed 4 bases at V and 4 bases at J, with 9 bases between. The CDR3 sequence is 12 residues long. CDR3 sequence: CASSPRGYEQYF. The CDR3 nucleotides are TGTGCCAGCAGCCCCCGGGGGTACGAGCAGTACTTC.

This clone has at least ten counts. The CDR3 here is CASSKGQGETQYF. The CDR3 bases are TGTGCCAGCAGCAAAGGACAGGGGGAGACCCAGTACTTC. The chain employs TRBV7-2 and TRBJ2-5; 9 bases map to TRBD1. Germline CDR1 SGHTA, CDR2 FQGNSA. V lost 5 bases and J lost 5; bases outside the gene matches: 3. The CDR3 has 13 amino acids.

Ten or more counts support this clone. This sequence joins TRBV5-4 and TRBJ1-5; 9 bases align to TRBD1. Germline CDR1 reads SGHNT; CDR2 reads YYREEE (reference sequence). With 0 bases clipped from V and 0 bases from J, the junction kept 7 bases outside the gene matches. The CDR3 is made up of 18 amino acids. CDR3 bases: TGTGCCAGCAGCTTGGTGGGGACAGGGTCATATAGCAATCAGCCCCAGCATTTT. This gives the protein CASSLVGTGSYSNQPQHF.

The V call is TRBV4-2, the J call TRBJ2-7; D gene ambiguous. Trimming stripped 0 bases from V and 3 bases from J, with 15 bases between. The CDR3 is 16 amino acids. Germline-derived CDR1 and CDR2 are LGHNA and YNFKEQ. CDR3 nucleotides: TGTGCCAGCAGCCAAGACCGCACGACACTTTACTACGAGCAGTACTTC. It translates to CASSQDRTTLYYEQYF.

The gene calls are TRBV6-1 and TRBJ1-1; 9 bases match TRBD1. Germline lookup yields CDR1 MNHNS and CDR2 SASEGT. The CDR3 length is 14 residues. Trimming cost V 5 bases and J 4 bases; bases outside gene matches: 5. In DNA form, the CDR3 reads TGTGCCAGCAGTACAGGGGGCTCTAGCACTGAAGCTTTCTTT. It encodes CASSTGGSSTEAFF.